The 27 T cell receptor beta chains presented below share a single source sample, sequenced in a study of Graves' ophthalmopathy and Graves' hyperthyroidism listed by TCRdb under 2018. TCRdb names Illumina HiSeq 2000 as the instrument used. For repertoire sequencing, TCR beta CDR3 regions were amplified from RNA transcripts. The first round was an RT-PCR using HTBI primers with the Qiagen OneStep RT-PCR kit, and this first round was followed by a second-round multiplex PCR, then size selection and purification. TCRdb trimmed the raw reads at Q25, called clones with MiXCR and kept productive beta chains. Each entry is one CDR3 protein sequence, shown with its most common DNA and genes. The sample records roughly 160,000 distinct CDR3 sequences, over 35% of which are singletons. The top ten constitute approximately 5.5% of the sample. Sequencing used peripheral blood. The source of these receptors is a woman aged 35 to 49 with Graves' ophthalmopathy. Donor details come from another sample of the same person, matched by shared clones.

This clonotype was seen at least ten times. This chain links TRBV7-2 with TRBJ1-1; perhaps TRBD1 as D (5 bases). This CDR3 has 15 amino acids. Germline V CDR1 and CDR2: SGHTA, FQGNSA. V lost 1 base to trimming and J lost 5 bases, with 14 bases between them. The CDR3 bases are TGTGCCAGCAGCTTAGGATTCCGGGGGGAAACTGAAGCTTTCTTT. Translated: CASSLGFRGETEAFF. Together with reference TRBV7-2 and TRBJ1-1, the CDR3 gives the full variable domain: GAGVSQSPSNKVTEKGKDVELRCDPISGHTALYWYRQSLGQGLEFLIYFQGNSAPDKSGLPSDRFSAERTGGSVSTLTIQRTQQEDSAVYLCASSLGFRGETEAFFGQGTRLTVV.

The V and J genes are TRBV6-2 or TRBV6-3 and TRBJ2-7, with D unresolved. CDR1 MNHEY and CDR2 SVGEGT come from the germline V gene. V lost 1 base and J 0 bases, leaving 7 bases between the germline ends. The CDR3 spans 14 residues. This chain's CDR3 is CASSYLRSSYEQYF. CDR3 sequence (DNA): TGTGCCAGCAGTTACTTGAGAAGCTCCTACGAGCAGTACTTC.

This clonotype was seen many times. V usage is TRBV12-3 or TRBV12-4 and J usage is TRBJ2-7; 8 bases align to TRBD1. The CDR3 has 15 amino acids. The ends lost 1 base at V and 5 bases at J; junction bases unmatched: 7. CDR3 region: CASSLVQGARDEQYF. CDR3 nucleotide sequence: TGTGCCAGCAGTTTAGTTCAGGGGGCTCGTGACGAGCAGTACTTC.

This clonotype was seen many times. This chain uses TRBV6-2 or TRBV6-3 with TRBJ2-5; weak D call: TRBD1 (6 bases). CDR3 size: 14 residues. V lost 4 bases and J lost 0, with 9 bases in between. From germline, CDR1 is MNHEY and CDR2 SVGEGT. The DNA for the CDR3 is TGTGCCAGCAGTTCCTACAGGGACCAAGAGACCCAGTACTTC. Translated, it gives CASSSYRDQETQYF.

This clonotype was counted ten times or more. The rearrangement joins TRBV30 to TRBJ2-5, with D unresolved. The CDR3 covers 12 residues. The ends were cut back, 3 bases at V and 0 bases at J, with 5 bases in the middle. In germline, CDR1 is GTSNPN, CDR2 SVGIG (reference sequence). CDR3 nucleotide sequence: TGTGCCTGGAGCCGGGACCAAGAGACCCAGTACTTC. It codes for CAWSRDQETQYF.

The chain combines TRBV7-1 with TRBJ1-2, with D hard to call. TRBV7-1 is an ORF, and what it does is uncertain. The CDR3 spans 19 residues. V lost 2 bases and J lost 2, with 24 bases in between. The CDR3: CASSSRRGADIELNYGYTF. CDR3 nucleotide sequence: TGTGCCAGCAGCTCAAGGCGGGGAGCTGACATTGAACTCAACTATGGCTACACCTTC.

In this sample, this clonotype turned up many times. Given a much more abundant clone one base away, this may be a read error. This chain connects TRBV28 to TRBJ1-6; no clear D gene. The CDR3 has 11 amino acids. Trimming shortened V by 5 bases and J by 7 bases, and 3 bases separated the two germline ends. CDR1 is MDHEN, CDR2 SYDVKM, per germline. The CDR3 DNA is TGTGCCAGCAGTGCAAATTCACCCCTCCACTTT. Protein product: CASSANSPLHF.

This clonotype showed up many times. The CDR3 bases are TGTGCCAGCAGGACCTGGGACACGATGAACACTGAAGCTTTCTTT. Translating gives CASRTWDTMNTEAFF. The chain has TRBV6-5 and TRBJ1-1; possible D gene TRBD1, 6 bases. Germline loops: CDR1 MNHEY, CDR2 SVGAGI. The CDR3 is made up of 15 amino acids. Trimming stripped 6 bases from V and 0 bases from J, with 14 bases between.

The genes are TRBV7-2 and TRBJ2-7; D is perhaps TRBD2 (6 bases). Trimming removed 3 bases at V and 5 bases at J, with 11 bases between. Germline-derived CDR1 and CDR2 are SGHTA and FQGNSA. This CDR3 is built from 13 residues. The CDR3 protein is CASSFGRFDEQYF. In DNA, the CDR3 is TGTGCCAGCAGCTTTGGGAGGTTCGACGAGCAGTACTTC.

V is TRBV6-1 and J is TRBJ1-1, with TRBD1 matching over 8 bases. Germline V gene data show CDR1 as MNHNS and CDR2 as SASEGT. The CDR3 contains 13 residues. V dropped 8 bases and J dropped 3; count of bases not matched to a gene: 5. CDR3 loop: CASLRGQDTEAFF. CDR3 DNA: TGTGCCAGCCTCAGGGGGCAGGACACTGAAGCTTTCTTT.

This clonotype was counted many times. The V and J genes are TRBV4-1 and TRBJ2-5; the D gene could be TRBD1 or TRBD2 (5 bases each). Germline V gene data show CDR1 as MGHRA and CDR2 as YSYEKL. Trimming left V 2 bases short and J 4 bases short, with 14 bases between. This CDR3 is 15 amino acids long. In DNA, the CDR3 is TGCGCCAGCAGCCAATACCGGGACGGTCGAGAGACCCAGTACTTC. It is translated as CASSQYRDGRETQYF.

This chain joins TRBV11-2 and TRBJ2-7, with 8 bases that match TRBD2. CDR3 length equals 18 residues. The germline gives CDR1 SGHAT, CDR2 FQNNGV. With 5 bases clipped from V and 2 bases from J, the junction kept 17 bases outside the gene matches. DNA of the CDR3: TGTGCCAGCAGCCCCTTAAAGATCCGCGGGGGGAACACCTACGAGCAGTACTTC. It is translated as CASSPLKIRGGNTYEQYF.

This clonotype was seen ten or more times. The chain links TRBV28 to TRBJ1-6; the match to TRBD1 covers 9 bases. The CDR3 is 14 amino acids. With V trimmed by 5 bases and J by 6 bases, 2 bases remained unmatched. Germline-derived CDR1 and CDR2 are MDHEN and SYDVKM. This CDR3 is CASSPGQGNSPLHF. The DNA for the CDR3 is TGTGCCAGCAGTCCGGGACAGGGTAATTCACCCCTCCACTTT.

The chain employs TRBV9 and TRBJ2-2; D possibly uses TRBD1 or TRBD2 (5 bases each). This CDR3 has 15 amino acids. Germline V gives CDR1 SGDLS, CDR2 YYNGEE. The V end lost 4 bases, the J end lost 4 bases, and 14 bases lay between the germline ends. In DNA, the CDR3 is TGTGCCAGCAGCAACCGGGACCCCCGCACCGGGGAGCTGTTTTTT. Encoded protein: CASSNRDPRTGELFF.

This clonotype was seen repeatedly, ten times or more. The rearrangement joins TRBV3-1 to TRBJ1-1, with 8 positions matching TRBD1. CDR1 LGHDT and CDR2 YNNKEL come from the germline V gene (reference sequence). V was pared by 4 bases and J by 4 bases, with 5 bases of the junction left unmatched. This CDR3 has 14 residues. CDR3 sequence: CASSPQTGGTEAFF. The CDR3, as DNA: TGTGCCAGCAGCCCACAAACAGGGGGCACTGAAGCTTTCTTT.

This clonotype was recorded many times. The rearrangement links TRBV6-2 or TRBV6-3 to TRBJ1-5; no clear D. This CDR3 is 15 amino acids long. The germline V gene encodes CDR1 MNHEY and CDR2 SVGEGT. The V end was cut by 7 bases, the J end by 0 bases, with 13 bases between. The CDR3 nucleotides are TGTGCCAGCACCGGAACAACTTATAGCAATCAGCCCCAGCATTTT. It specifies CASTGTTYSNQPQHF.

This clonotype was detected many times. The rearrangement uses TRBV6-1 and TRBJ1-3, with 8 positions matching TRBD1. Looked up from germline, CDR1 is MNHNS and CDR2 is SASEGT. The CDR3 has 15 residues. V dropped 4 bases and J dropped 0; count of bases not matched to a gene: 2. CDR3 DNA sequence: TGTGCCAGCAGTGCGACAGGGGACTCTGGAAACACCATATATTTT. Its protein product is CASSATGDSGNTIYF.

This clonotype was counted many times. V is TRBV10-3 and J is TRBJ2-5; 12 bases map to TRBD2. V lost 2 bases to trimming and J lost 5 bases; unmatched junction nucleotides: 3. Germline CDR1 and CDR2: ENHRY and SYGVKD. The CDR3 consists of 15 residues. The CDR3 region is CAISEPTSGSETQYF. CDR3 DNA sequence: TGTGCCATCAGTGAGCCGACTAGCGGGAGCGAGACCCAGTACTTC.

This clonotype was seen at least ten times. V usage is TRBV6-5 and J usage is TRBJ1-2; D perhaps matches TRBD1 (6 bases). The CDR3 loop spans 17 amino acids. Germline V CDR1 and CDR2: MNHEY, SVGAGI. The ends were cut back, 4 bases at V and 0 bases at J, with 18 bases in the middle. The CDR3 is CASSSTPTGRPNYGYTF. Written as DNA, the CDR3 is TGTGCCAGCAGTTCAACGCCGACAGGCCGTCCTAACTATGGCTACACCTTC.

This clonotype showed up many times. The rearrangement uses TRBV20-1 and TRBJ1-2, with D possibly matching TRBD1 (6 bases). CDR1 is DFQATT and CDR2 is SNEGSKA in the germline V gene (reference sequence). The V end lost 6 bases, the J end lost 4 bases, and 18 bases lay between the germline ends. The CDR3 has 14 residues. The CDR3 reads CSATPRGLAYGYTF. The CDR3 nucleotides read TGCAGTGCGACGCCTCGGGGGCTTGCCTATGGCTACACCTTC.

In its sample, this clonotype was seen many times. This CDR3 is CASSPRPGGDSYEQYF. The CDR3 region has the DNA TGTGCCAGCAGCCCCCGGCCAGGGGGCGACTCCTACGAGCAGTACTTC. The chain links TRBV7-3 to TRBJ2-7; 8 bases map to TRBD1. Germline CDR1 reads SGHTA; CDR2 reads FQGTGA. Trimming removed 5 bases from V and 0 bases from J; junction bases left unmatched: 9. The CDR3 has 16 amino acids.

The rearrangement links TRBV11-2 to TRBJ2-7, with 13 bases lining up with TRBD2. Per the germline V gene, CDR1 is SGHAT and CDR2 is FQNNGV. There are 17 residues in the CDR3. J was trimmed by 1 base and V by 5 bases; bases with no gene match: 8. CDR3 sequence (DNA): TGTGCCAGCAGCAAAACTAGCGGGAGGGCCCGGTCCTACGAGCAGTACTTC. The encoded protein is CASSKTSGRARSYEQYF.

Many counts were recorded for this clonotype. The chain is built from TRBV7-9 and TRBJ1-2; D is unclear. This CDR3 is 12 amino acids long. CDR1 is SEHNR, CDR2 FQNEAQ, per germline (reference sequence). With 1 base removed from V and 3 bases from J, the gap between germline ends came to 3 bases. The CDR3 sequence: CASSLDYYGYTF. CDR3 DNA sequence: TGTGCCAGCAGCTTAGACTACTATGGCTACACCTTC.

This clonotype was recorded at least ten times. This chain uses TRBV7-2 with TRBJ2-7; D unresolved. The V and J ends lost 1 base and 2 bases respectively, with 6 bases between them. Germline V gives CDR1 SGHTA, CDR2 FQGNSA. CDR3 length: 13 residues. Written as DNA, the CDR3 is TGTGCCAGCAGCTTAGGGCCACCCTACGAGCAGTACTTC. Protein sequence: CASSLGPPYEQYF.

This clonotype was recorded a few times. CDR3 nucleotide sequence: TGTGCCAGCAGTTTGCACAGTTCGAACACTGAAGCTTTCTTT. It encodes CASSLHSSNTEAFF. The V call is TRBV28, the J call TRBJ1-1; D gene uncertain. V was trimmed by 3 bases and J by 1 base, leaving 9 bases between them. The CDR3 is 14 residues long. The V gene's germline CDR1 is MDHEN and CDR2 SYDVKM. The full variable domain, rest sourced from reference TRBV28 and TRBJ1-1, is DVKVTQSSRYLVKRTGEKVFLECVQDMDHENMFWYRQDPGLGLRLIYFSYDVKMKEKGDIPEGYSVSREKKERFSLILESASTNQTSMYLCASSLHSSNTEAFFGQGTRLTVV.

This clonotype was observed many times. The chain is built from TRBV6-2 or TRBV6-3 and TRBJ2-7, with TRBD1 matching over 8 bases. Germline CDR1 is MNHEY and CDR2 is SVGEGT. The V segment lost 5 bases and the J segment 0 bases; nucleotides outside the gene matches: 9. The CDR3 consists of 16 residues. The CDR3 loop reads CASSGPRGHNSYEQYF. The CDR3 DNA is TGTGCCAGCAGTGGACCCAGGGGGCACAACTCCTACGAGCAGTACTTC.

CDR3 bases: TGTGCCAGCAAGAGAGGAGGGCCAGGAGAGCAGTACTTC. It translates to CASKRGGPGEQYF. The chain carries TRBV28 and TRBJ2-7; tentative D call: TRBD2 (6 bases). Trimming pared 7 bases from V and 7 bases from J, leaving 17 bases between. Germline CDR1 is MDHEN and CDR2 is SYDVKM. The CDR3 extends over 13 amino acids.